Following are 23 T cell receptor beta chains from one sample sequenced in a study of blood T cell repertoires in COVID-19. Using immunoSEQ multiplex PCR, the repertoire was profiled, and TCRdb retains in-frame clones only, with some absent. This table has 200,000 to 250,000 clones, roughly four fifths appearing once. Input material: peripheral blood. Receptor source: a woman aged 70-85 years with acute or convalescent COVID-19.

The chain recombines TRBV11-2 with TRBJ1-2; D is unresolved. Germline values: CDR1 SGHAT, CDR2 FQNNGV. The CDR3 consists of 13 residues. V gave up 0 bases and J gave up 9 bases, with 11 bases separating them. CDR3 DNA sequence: TGTGCCAGCAGCTTAGATGCACGCGGCCGCTACACCTTC. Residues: CASSLDARGRYTF.

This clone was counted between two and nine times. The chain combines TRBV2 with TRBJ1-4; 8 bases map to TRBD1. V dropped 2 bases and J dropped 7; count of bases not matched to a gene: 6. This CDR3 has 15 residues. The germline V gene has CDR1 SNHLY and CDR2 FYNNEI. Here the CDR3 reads CASSEFGQGSEKLFF. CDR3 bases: TGTGCCAGCAGTGAATTCGGACAGGGCTCTGAAAAACTGTTTTTT.

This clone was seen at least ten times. CDR3 in amino acids: CASSPSNSGGTDTQYF. The CDR3 DNA reads TGCGCCAGCAGCCCTAGTAACAGCGGGGGGACAGATACGCAGTATTTT. The rearrangement joins TRBV4-3 to TRBJ2-3; TRBD2 matches at 9 bases. Germline V gene sequence: CDR1 LGHNA, CDR2 YSLEER. This CDR3 comprises 16 residues. Trimming removed 4 bases from V and 3 bases from J; junction bases left unmatched: 8.

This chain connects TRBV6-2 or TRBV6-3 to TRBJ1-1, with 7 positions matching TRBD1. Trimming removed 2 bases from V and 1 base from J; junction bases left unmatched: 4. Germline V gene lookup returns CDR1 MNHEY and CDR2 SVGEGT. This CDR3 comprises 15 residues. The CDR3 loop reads CASSYPPGGNTEAFF. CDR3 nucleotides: TGTGCCAGCAGTTACCCCCCAGGGGGGAACACTGAAGCTTTCTTT.

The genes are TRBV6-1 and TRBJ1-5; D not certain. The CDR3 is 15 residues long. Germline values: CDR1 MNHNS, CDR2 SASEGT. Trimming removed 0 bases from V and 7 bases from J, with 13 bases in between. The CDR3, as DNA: TGTGCCAGCAGTGAAGCGCTGGGGAGGAGGCAGCCCCAGCATTTT. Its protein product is CASSEALGRRQPQHF.

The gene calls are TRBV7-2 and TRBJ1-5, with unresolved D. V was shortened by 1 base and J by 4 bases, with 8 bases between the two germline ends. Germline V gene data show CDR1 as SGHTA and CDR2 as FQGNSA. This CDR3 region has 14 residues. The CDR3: CASSLGGLNQPQHF. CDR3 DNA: TGTGCCAGCAGCTTAGGCGGTCTGAATCAGCCCCAGCATTTT. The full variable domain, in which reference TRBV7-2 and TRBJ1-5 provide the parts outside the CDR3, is GAGVSQSPSNKVTEKGKDVELRCDPISGHTALYWYRQSLGQGLEFLIYFQGNSAPDKSGLPSDRFSAERTGGSVSTLTIQRTQQEDSAVYLCASSLGGLNQPQHFGDGTRLSIL.

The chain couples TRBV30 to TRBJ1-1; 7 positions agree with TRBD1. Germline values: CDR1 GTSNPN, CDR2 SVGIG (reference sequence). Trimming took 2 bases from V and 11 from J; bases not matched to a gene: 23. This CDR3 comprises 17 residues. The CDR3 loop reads CAWSRPLRQGVVWSAFF. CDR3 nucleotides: TGTGCCTGGAGTCGCCCCCTAAGACAGGGCGTCGTATGGTCGGCTTTCTTT.

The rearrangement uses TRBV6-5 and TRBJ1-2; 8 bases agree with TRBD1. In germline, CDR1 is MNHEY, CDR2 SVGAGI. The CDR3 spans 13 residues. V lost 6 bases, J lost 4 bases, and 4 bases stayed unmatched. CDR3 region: CASRSTGGYGYTF. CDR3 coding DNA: TGTGCCAGCAGAAGTACAGGGGGCTATGGCTACACCTTC.

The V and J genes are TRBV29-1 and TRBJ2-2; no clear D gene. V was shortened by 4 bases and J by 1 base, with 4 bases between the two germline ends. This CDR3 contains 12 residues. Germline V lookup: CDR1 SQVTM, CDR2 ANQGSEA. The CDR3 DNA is TGCAGCGTTGGACAGAACACCGGGGAGCTGTTTTTT. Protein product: CSVGQNTGELFF.

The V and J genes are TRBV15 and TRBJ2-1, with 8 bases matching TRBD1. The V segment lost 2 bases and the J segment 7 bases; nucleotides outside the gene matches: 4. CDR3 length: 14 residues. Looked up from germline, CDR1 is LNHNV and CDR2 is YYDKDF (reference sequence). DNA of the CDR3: TGTGCCACCAGCAGACAGGGGGCAGGGAATGAGCAGTTCTTC. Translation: CATSRQGAGNEQFF.

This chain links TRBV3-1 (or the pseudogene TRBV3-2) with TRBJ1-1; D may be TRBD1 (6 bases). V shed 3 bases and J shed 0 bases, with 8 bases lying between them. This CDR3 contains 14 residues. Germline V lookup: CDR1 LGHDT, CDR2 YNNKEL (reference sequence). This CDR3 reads CASSHGQLNTEAFF. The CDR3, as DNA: TGTGCCAGCAGCCACGGACAGCTGAACACTGAAGCTTTCTTT.

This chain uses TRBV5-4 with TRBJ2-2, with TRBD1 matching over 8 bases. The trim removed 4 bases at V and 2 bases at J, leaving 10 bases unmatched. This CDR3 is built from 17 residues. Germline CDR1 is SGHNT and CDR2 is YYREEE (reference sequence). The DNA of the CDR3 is TGTGCCAGCAGCCCCGACCCCAGGGGGCGAAACACCGGGGAGCTGTTTTTT. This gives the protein CASSPDPRGRNTGELFF.

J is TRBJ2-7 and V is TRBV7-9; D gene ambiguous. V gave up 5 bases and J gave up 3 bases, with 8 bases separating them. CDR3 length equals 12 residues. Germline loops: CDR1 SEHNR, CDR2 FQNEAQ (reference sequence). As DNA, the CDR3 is TGTGCCAGCAGCCCCATACTCTACGAGCAGTACTTC. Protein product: CASSPILYEQYF.

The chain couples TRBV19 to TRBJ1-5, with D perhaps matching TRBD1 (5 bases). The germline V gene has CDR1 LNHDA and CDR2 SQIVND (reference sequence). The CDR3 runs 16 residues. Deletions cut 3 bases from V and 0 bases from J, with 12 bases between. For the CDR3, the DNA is TGTGCCAGTAGTATTCAGACAGCTTATAGCAATCAGCCCCAGCATTTT. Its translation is CASSIQTAYSNQPQHF.

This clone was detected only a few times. The CDR3 loop reads CASSWLDRDFFNYGYTF. In DNA form, the CDR3 reads TGTGCCAGCAGCTGGTTGGACAGGGACTTTTTTAACTATGGCTACACCTTC. J is TRBJ1-2 and V is TRBV21-1; TRBD1, the D gene given by the table, was not confirmed from the DNA. TRBV21-1 is a pseudogene. This CDR3 spans 17 amino acids.

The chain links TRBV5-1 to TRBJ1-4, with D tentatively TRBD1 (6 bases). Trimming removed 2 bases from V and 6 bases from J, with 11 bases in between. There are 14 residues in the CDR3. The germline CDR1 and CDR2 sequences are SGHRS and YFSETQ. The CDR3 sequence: CASSLMAGDEKLFF. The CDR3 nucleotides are TGCGCCAGCAGCTTAATGGCAGGGGATGAAAAACTGTTTTTT.

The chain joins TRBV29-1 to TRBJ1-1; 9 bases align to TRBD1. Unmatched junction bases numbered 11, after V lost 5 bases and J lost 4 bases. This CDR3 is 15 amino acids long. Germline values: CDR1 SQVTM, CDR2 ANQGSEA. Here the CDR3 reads CSVSGTGWSGTEAFF. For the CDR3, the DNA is TGCAGCGTTTCCGGGACAGGGTGGTCGGGCACTGAAGCTTTCTTT.

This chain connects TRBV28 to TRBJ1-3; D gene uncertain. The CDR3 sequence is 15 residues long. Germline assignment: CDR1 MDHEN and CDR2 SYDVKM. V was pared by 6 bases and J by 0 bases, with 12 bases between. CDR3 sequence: CASSPTQVSGNTIYF. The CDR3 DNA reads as TGTGCCAGCAGCCCTACGCAAGTCTCTGGAAACACCATATATTTT.

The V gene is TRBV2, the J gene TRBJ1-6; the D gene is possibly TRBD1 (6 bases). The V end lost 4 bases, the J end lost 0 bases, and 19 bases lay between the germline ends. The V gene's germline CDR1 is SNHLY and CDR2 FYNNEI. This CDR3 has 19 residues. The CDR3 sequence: CASSGGGASWGSYNSPLHF. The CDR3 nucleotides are TGTGCCAGCAGTGGAGGGGGAGCTTCATGGGGCTCCTATAATTCACCCCTCCACTTT.

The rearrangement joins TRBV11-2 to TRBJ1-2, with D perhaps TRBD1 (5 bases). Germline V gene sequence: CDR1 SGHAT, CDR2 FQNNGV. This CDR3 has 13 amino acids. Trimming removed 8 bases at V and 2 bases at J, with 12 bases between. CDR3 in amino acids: CASAGAGNYGYTF. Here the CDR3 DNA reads TGTGCCAGCGCCGGCGCAGGGAACTATGGCTACACCTTC.

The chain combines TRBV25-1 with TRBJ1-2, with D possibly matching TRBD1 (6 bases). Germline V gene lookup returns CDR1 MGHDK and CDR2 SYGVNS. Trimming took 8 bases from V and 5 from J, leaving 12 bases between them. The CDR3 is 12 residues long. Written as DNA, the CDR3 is TGTGCCAGCCTCGGGACACCATATGGCTACACCTTC. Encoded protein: CASLGTPYGYTF.

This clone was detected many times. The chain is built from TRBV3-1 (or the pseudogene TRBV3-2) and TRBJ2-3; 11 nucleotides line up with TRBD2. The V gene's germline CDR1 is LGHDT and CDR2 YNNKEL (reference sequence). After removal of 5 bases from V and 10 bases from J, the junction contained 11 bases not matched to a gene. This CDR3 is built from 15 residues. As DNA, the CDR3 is TGTGCCAGCAGCGATAGCGGGGGGGCCATTCATCCGCAGTATTTT. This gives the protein CASSDSGGAIHPQYF.

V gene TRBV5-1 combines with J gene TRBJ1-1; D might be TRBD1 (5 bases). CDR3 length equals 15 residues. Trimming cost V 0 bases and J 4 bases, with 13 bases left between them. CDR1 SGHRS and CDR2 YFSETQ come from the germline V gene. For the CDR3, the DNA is TGCGCCAGCAGCTTGGTTGGGGGGTCCACCACTGAAGCTTTCTTT. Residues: CASSLVGGSTTEAFF.